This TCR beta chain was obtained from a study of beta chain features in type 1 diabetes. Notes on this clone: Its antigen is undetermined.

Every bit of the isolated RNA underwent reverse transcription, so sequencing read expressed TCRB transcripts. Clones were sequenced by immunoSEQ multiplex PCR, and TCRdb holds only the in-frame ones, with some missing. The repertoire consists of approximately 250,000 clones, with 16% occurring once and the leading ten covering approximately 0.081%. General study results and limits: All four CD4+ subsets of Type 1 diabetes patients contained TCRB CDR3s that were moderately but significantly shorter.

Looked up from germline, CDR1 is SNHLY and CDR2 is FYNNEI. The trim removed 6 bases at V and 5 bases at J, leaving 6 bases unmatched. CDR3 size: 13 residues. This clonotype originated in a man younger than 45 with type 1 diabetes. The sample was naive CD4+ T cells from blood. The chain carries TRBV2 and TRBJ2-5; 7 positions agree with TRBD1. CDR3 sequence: CASSDRVAETQYF. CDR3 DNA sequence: TGTGCCAGCAGCGACAGGGTAGCGGAGACCCAGTACTTC.